The clone carrying this TCR beta chain appeared a single time. The authors' processing: The authors estimated nucleated cell counts from reference gene primer amplification. Some clones are missing from TCRdb's copy, which holds only in-frame ones; the method was immunoSEQ multiplex PCR. The DNA was the basis for D and trimming; V, J and clone size are from that table. The sample records under 250,000 clones, around nine tenths being singletons. J was trimmed by 1 base and V by 7 bases; bases with no gene match: 3. Germline lookup yields CDR1 MNHNY and CDR2 SVGAGI (reference sequence). There are 14 residues in the CDR3. The data are from a study of blood T cell repertoires in COVID-19. For the study at large: Both acute and convalescent COVID-19 samples were obtained from the United States, Italy and Spain. Sample material is recorded as cDNA or gDNA derived from T cells, B-cell-depleted T cells, or PBMCs.

The sequence derives from a woman aged 60-75 years with acute or convalescent COVID-19. The J gene is TRBJ2-1, the V gene TRBV6-6, with 8 positions matching TRBD2. The sample consisted of peripheral blood. The CDR3 sequence: CASIRGGSYNEQFF. CDR3 nucleotides: TGTGCCAGCATCCGGGGGGGTTCCTACAATGAGCAGTTCTTC.